This T cell receptor beta chain came from a study of OX40 agonist ivuxolimab in advanced cancers. In the study overall: Ivuxolimab, which targeted the costimulatory receptor OX40 (CD134), was an agonistic, fully human IgG2 monoclonal antibody. In the dose-escalation cohort, about four fifths of patients were male, and the mean age was roughly 56 years with a range of roughly 23 to 79. Of the roughly 52 dose-escalation patients, hepatocellular carcinoma was present in about 20, melanoma in approximately 15, renal cell carcinoma in 9 and head and neck cancer in 9. The paper covers the monotherapy dose-escalation part of the phase I ivuxolimab trial, which included N of about 56 patients. Intravenous ivuxolimab was administered to patients every 2 weeks at six dose levels: 0.01, 0.1, 0.3, 1.5, 3 and 10 mg/kg. Partial responses occurred in three dose-escalation patients: two with cutaneous melanoma and one with hepatocellular carcinoma. Peripheral TCRbeta sequencing aimed to test whether ivuxolimab altered TCR sequence diversity and caused clonal T-cell expansion. Patients were allowed to have had prior anti-PD-1, anti-PD-L1 or anti-CTLA-4 therapy, and around 43% of the dose-escalation patients had been treated with checkpoint inhibitors.

Taken from the germline V gene (reference sequence), the CDR1 and CDR2 loops are MNHEY and SMNVEV. Including cysteine and phenylalanine, the CDR3 has 13 amino acids. Left in the record is the CDR3 DNA by itself, 39 bases read in frame from the first base. V is clipped by 6 bases and J by 8 bases, and the sequence between their germline boundaries is 16 bases long. The paper as a whole reports these results and caveats: At doses of 0.1 to 3.0 mg/kg, clonal expansion of both CD4+ and CD8+ T cells in blood was seen between baseline and week 6. After ivuxolimab, CD8+ T cells had more expanded clones than CD4+ T cells on average. The antigen specificity of the peripheral T cells that underwent clonal expansion was not determined. Partial responders in the 0.1-3.0 mg/kg groups had among the lowest normalized peripheral clonal expansion, especially among CD8+ T cells. Low levels of normalized T-cell clonal expansion were also seen in some nonresponding patients.

Patients with autoimmune disease history or receiving systemic immunosuppression were excluded from the trial. In every dose cohort, peripheral blood was drawn for TCR sequencing at baseline, cycle 4 day 1, and cycle 7 day 1. Samples came from an open-label, multicenter, first-in-human phase I dose-escalation trial of ivuxolimab. Adults with locally advanced or metastatic head and neck squamous cell, hepatocellular, melanoma or renal cell carcinoma were enrolled in the trial. CD4+ and CD8+ T cells were sorted separately from peripheral blood before TCR sequencing. Genomic DNA was isolated from the sorted cells so that the TCRbeta CDR3 region could be sequenced. The immunoSEQ Assay was used for sequencing of TCRbeta CDR3 regions. This immuneACCESS table, as held by TCRdb, lists in-frame sequences with V and J called but not all clones. Of the missing ones, under half trace to an unresolved V gene in checked studies; the others have no known cause. Within this sample are approximately 59,000 clones, with roughly 84% of them counted one time only. In total, the top ten clones hold roughly 1.9% of the sample.

This clone was found a few times. Its antigen is unknown. Base qualities were left out, and no much larger clone turns up one base away. Recombination joined TRBV27 with TRBJ1-2; matching of 5 bases hints at TRBD1 as the D gene. Sample: CD4+ or CD8+ T cells sorted from blood, taken in a trial of the OX40 agonist ivuxolimab. The receptor comes from an adult with an advanced solid tumor such as melanoma, head and neck, liver or kidney cancer. The CDR3 sequence is CASSPRVGEGYTF. Here is the DNA: TGTGCCAGCAGCCCTCGAGTAGGGGAGGGCTACACCTTC.